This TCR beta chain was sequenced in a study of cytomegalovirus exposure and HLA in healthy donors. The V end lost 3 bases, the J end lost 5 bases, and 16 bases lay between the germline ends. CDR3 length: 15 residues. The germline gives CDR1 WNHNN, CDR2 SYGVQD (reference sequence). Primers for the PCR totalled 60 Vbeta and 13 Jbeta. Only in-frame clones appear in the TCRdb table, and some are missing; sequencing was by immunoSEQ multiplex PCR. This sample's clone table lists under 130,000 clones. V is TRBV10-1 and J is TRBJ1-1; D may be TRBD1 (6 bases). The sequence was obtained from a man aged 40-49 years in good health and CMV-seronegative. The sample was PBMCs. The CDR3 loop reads CASSDTGAGDTEAFF. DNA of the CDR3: TGCGCCAGCAGTGATACTGGGGCAGGGGATACTGAAGCTTTCTTT.